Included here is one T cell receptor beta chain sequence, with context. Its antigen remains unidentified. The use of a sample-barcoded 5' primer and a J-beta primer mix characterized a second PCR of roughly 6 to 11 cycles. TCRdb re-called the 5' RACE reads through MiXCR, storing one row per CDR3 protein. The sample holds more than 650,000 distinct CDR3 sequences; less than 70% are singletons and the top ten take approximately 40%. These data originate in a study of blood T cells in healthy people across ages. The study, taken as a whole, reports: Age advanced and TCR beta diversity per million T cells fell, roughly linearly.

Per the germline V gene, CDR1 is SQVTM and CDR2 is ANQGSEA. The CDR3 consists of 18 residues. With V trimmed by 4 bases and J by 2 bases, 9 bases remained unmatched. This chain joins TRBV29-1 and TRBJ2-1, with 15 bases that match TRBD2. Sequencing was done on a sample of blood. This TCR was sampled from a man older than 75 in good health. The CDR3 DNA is TGCAGCGTTGCCCCCGGACTAGCGGGAGGGGGGACCTACAATGAGCAGTTCTTC. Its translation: CSVAPGLAGGGTYNEQFF.